These 15 T cell receptor beta chains were all obtained from the same sample, sequenced in a study of blood T cells in healthy people across ages. A J-beta primer mix and a sample-barcoded 5' primer were used in a second PCR of roughly 7 to 12 cycles. TCRdb itself ran the 5' RACE reads through MiXCR, one entry per CDR3 protein. The sample has hundreds of thousands of distinct CDR3 sequences, around 27% seen once. The sample was also linked to a second study, of T cells of mothers and their children.

Sequencing was performed on blood. The receptors were sampled from a boy younger than 10 in good health.

The chain recombines TRBV6-5 with TRBJ2-7, with 7 bases that match TRBD1. This CDR3 spans 14 amino acids. The germline V gene has CDR1 MNHEY and CDR2 SVGAGI. The ends lost 3 bases at V and 4 bases at J; junction bases unmatched: 6. CDR3 region: CASSYRQGEYEQYF. In nucleotides, the CDR3 is TGTGCCAGCAGTTATAGGCAGGGGGAATACGAGCAGTACTTC.

The chain carries TRBV6-1 and TRBJ2-1, with D maybe TRBD2 (6 bases). The germline gives CDR1 MNHNS, CDR2 SASEGT. The CDR3 sequence is 11 residues long. V lost 4 bases and J lost 14, with 12 bases in between. CDR3 amino acids: CASSAGVSKFF. CDR3 DNA: TGTGCCAGCAGTGCGGGGGTATCAAAGTTCTTC.

This chain links TRBV11-2 with TRBJ1-1; the D is unclear. This CDR3 spans 14 amino acids. Germline values: CDR1 SGHAT, CDR2 FQNNGV. The V end was cut by 7 bases, the J end by 1 base, with 13 bases between. The CDR3 here is CASTFGLSNTEAFF. CDR3 nucleotide sequence: TGTGCCAGCACCTTTGGTTTATCGAACACTGAAGCTTTCTTT.

CDR3 nucleotides: TGCAGTGTCTTACAGCGGGAGGGGGCCAAAAACATTCAGTACTTC. This encodes CSVLQREGAKNIQYF. The chain has TRBV20-1 and TRBJ2-4, with 10 bases identical to TRBD2. The CDR3 has 15 amino acids. Germline CDR1 is DFQATT and CDR2 is SNEGSKA (reference sequence). V lost 7 bases to trimming and J lost 1 base; unmatched junction nucleotides: 7.

In its sample, this clonotype was seen a few times. The genes are TRBV29-1 and TRBJ1-5; TRBD1 matches at 7 bases. V lost 5 bases and J lost 2; bases outside the gene matches: 9. Per the germline V gene, CDR1 is SQVTM and CDR2 is ANQGSEA. The CDR3 sequence is 15 residues long. CDR3 nucleotides: TGCAGCGTTCAGCACCAGGGGGTGGGCAATCAGCCCCAGCATTTT. The encoded protein is CSVQHQGVGNQPQHF. Supplemented by reference TRBV29-1 and TRBJ1-5, the full variable domain reads SAVISQKPSRDICQRGTSLTIQCQVDSQVTMMFWYRQQPGQSLTLIATANQGSEATYESGFVIDKFPISRPNLTFSTLTVSNMSPEDSSIYLCSVQHQGVGNQPQHFGDGTRLSIL.

The chain combines TRBV2 with TRBJ2-5; D might be TRBD1 (8 bases). V lost 6 bases to trimming and J lost 0 bases, with 17 bases between them. The germline V gene has CDR1 SNHLY and CDR2 FYNNEI. The CDR3 is 16 amino acids. This chain's CDR3 is CASRATGGDYQETQYF. The CDR3 DNA follows: TGTGCCAGCAGAGCTACAGGGGGGGACTACCAAGAGACCCAGTACTTC.

The CDR3 coding sequence is TGTGCCAGCAGCCAAGATCACAGCGGCCCGTACAATGAGCAGTTCTTC. This sequence encodes CASSQDHSGPYNEQFF. The V gene is TRBV4-2, the J gene TRBJ2-1; a possible D gene is TRBD2 (5 bases). The germline V gene encodes CDR1 LGHNA and CDR2 YNFKEQ. The CDR3 contains 16 residues. The V end lost 0 bases, the J end lost 4 bases, and 13 bases lay between the germline ends.

The chain carries TRBV29-1 and TRBJ2-1; no firm D call. The J call is in doubt because the DNA end fits TRBJ2-7 better. The CDR3 runs 11 residues. Germline CDR1 SQVTM, CDR2 ANQGSEA. The CDR3 DNA sequence: TGCAGCGTTATCCAAACCTACGAGCAGTACTTC. As protein: CSVIQTYEQYF.

This rearrangement joins TRBV20-1 to TRBJ2-4, with D perhaps TRBD1 or TRBD2 (5 bases each). With 5 bases removed from V and 4 bases from J, the gap between germline ends came to 15 bases. The CDR3 is 14 residues long. Germline loops: CDR1 DFQATT, CDR2 SNEGSKA (reference sequence). CDR3 amino acids: CSASSGTEKNIQYF. CDR3 nucleotide sequence: TGCAGTGCTTCATCGGGGACGGAGAAAAACATTCAGTACTTC.

This chain joins TRBV6-5 and TRBJ2-5, with 7 nucleotides matching TRBD2. Germline V gene data show CDR1 as MNHEY and CDR2 as SVGAGI. J gave up 0 bases and V 2 bases, and 3 bases lay outside the gene matches. CDR3 length: 15 residues. The DNA of the CDR3 is TGTGCCAGCAGTTACGGGACTACCGACCAAGAGACCCAGTACTTC. This codes for CASSYGTTDQETQYF.

The genes are TRBV27 and TRBJ2-7; D possibly matches TRBD1 or TRBD2 (5 bases each). The CDR3 runs to 15 residues. CDR1 and CDR2 from the germline V gene are MNHEY and SMNVEV (reference sequence). Trimming shortened V by 1 base and J by 2 bases, and 12 bases separated the two germline ends. CDR3 amino acids: CASSLFWGFTYEQYF. The CDR3 region has the DNA TGTGCCAGCAGTTTATTCTGGGGGTTTACCTACGAGCAGTACTTC.

The rearrangement joins TRBV7-9 to TRBJ2-5; 8 nucleotides agree with TRBD2. TRBJ2-7 explains the end of the DNA better; the J call may be wrong. This CDR3 is built from 14 residues. Germline loops: CDR1 SEHNR, CDR2 FQNEAQ (reference sequence). For the CDR3, the DNA is TGTGCCAGCAGCTTAGGTAGCGGGAACTACGAGCAGTACTTC. This gives the protein CASSLGSGNYEQYF.

In the case of this clonotype: One end of the junction fails to match germline, which may point to a read error. The chain has TRBV7-2 and TRBJ1-6; D gene ambiguous. This CDR3 is built from 16 residues. Germline CDR1 reads SGHTA; CDR2 reads FQGNSA. DNA of the CDR3: TGTGCCAGCAGCTTACAGCTGGCCGGGTATAGTTCACCCCTCCACTTT. This encodes CASSLQLAGYSSPLHF.

The chain is built from TRBV7-2 and TRBJ2-6; 8 bases match TRBD1. CDR1 is SGHTA, CDR2 FQGNSA, per germline. V shed 6 bases, J shed 2 bases, and the junction held 6 bases outside the gene matches. This CDR3 has 16 residues. This chain's CDR3 is CASSFLQGAGANVLTF. As DNA, the CDR3 is TGTGCCAGCAGTTTCCTACAGGGGGCTGGGGCCAACGTCCTGACTTTC.

This clonotype was seen only a few times. V and J are TRBV12-3 or TRBV12-4 and TRBJ2-5; the D is unclear. The closer fit of TRBJ2-1 to the DNA end suggests the J call may be wrong. This CDR3 has 13 amino acids. The CDR3 loop is CASSLRERREQFF. The CDR3 DNA reads as TGTGCCAGCAGTTTAAGGGAAAGGCGGGAGCAGTTCTTC.